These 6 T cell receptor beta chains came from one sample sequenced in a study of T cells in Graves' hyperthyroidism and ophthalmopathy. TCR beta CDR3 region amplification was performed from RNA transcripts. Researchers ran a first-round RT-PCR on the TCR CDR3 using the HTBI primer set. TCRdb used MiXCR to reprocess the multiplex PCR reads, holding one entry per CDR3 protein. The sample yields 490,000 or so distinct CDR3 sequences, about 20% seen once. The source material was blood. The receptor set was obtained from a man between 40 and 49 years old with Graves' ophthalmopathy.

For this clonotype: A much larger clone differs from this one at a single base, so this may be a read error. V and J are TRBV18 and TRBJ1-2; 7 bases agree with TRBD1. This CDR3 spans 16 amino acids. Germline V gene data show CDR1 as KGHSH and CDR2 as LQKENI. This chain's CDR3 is CSSSPRGQSANYGYTF. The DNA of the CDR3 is TGTTCCAGCTCACCACGGGGACAGTCGGCTAACTATGGCTACACCTTC.

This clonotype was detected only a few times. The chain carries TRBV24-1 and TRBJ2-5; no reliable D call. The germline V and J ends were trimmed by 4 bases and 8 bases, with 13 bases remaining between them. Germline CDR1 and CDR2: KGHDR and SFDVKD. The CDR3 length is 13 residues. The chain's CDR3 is CATSDPPGPTQYF. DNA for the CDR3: TGTGCCACCAGTGACCCCCCCGGTCCAACCCAGTACTTC.

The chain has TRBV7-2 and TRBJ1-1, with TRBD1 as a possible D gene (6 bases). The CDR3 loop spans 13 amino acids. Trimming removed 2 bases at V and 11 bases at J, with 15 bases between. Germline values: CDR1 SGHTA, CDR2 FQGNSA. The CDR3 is CASSLRQASSAFF. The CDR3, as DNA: TGTGCCAGCAGCTTAAGACAGGCCTCTTCCGCTTTCTTT.

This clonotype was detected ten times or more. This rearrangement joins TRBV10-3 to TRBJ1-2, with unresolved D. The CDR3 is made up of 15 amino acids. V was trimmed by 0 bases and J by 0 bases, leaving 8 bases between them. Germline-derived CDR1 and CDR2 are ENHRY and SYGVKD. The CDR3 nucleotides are TGTGCCATCAGTGAGTCGGTGGGCTCTAACTATGGCTACACCTTC. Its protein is CAISESVGSNYGYTF.

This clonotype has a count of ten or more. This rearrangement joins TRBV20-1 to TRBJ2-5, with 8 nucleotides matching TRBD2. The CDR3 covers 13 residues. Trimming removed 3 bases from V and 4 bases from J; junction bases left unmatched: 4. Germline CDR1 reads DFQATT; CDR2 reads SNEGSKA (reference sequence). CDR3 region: CSASGRAGETQYF. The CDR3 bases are TGCAGTGCTAGCGGGAGGGCCGGAGAGACCCAGTACTTC.

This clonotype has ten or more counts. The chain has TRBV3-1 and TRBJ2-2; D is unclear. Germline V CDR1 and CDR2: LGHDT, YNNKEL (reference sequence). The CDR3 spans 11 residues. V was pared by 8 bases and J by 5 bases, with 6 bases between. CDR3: CASAGTGELFF. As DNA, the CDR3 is TGTGCCAGCGCCGGAACCGGGGAGCTGTTTTTT.